The T cell receptor (beta chain) under discussion was sequenced for a study of T cells in Graves' hyperthyroidism and ophthalmopathy. There are many counts of this clonotype. RNA transcripts yielded amplified TCR beta CDR3 regions. First-round RT-PCR of the TCR CDR3 relied on the HTBI primer set. TCRdb passed the multiplex PCR reads through MiXCR, listing each CDR3 protein once. The sample lists 300,000 to 450,000 distinct CDR3 sequences, approximately 17% occurring once. The sample comprised blood. This TCR came from a young man with Graves' ophthalmopathy.

CDR3 loop: CSATRTVGGPEAFF. The CDR3 region has the DNA TGCAGTGCTACAAGGACCGTCGGCGGTCCTGAAGCTTTCTTT. The chain carries TRBV20-1 and TRBJ1-1; no reliable D call. V lost 4 bases, J lost 6 bases, and 18 bases lay in between. The CDR3 has 14 residues. Germline assignment: CDR1 DFQATT and CDR2 SNEGSKA (reference sequence).